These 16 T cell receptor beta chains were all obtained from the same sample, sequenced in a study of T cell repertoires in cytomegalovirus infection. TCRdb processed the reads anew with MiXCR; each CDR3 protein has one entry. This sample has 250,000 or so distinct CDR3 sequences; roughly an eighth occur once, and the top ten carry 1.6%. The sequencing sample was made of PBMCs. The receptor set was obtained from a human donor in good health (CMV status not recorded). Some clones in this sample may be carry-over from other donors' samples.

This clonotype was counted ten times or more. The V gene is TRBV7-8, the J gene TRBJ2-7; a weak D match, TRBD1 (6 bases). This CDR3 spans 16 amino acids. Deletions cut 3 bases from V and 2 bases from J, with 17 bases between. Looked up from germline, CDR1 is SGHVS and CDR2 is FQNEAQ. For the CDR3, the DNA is TGTGCCAGCAGCTTCCGTCCCGGGACAAAAGCCTACGAGCAGTACTTC. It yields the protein CASSFRPGTKAYEQYF.

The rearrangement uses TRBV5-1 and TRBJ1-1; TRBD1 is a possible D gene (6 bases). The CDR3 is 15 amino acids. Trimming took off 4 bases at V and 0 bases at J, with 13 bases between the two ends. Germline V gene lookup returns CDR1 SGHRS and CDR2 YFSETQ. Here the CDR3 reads CASSPEGGVNTEAFF. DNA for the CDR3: TGCGCCAGCAGCCCCGAGGGGGGGGTGAACACTGAAGCTTTCTTT.

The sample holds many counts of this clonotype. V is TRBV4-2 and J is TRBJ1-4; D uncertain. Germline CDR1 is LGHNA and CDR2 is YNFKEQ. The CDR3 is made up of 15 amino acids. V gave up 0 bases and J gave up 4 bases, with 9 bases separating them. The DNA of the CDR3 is TGTGCCAGCAGCCAAGAACCGGGAAGTAATGAAAAACTGTTTTTT. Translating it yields CASSQEPGSNEKLFF.

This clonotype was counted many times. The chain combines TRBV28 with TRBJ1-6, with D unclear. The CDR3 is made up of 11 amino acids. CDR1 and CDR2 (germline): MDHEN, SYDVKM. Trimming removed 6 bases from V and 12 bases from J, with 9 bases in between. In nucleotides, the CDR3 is TGTGCCAGCAGCGGCAATAGACCCCTCCACTTT. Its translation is CASSGNRPLHF.

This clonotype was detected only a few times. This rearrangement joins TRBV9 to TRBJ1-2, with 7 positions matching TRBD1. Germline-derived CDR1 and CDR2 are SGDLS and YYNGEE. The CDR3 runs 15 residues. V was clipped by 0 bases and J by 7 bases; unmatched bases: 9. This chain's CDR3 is CASSVGSRGKGGYTF. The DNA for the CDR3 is TGTGCCAGCAGCGTAGGTAGCAGGGGGAAGGGTGGCTACACCTTC.

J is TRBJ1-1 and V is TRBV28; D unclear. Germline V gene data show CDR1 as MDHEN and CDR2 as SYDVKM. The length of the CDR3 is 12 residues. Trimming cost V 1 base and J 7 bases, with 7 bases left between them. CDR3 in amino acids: CASSLLPNEAFF. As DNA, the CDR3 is TGTGCCAGCAGTTTATTACCCAATGAAGCTTTCTTT.

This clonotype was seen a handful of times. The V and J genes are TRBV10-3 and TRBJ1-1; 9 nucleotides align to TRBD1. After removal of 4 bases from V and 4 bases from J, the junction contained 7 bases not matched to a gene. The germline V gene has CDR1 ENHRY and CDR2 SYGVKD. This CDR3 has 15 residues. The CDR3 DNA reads TGTGCCATCAGTGTACCGGGACAGGGCCCCACTGAAGCTTTCTTT. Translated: CAISVPGQGPTEAFF.

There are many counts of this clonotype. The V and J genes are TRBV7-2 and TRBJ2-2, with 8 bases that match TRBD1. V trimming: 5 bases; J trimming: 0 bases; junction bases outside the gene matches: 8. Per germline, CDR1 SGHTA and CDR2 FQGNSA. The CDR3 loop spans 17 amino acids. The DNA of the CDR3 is TGTGCCAGCAGCGAGAGCTCGGGACAGGCGAACACCGGGGAGCTGTTTTTT. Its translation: CASSESSGQANTGELFF. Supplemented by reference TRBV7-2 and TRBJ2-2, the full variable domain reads GAGVSQSPSNKVTEKGKDVELRCDPISGHTALYWYRQSLGQGLEFLIYFQGNSAPDKSGLPSDRFSAERTGGSVSTLTIQRTQQEDSAVYLCASSESSGQANTGELFFGEGSRLTVL.

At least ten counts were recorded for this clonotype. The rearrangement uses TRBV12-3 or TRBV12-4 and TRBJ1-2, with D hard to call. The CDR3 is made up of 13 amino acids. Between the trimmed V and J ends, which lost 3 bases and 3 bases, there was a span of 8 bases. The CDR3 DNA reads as TGTGCCAGCAGTTTGGCAGCATACTATGGCTACACCTTC. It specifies CASSLAAYYGYTF.

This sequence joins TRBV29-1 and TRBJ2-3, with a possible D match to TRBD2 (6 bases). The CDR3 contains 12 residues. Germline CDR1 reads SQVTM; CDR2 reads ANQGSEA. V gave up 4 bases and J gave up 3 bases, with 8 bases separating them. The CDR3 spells CSVGRGTDTQYF. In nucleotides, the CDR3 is TGCAGCGTTGGTCGGGGGACAGATACGCAGTATTTT.

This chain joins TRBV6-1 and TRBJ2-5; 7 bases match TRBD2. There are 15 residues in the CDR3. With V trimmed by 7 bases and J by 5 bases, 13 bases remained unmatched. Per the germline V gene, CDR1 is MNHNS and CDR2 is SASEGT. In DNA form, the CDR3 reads TGTGCCAGCAAATACAGGCCAGTGGGGGGGGAGACCCAGTACTTC. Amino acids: CASKYRPVGGETQYF.

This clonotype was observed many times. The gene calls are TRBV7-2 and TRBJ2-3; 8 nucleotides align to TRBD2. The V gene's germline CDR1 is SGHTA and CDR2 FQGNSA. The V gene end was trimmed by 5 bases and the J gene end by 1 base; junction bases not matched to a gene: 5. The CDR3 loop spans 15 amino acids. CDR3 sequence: CASSQNSGGTDTQYF. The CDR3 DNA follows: TGTGCCAGCAGCCAAAATAGCGGGGGCACAGATACGCAGTATTTT.

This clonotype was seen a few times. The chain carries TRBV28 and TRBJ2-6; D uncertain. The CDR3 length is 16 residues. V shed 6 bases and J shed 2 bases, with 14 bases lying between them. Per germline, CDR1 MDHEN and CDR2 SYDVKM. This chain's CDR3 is CASSAGERAGANVLTF. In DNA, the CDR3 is TGTGCCAGCAGCGCCGGAGAAAGGGCTGGGGCCAACGTCCTGACTTTC.

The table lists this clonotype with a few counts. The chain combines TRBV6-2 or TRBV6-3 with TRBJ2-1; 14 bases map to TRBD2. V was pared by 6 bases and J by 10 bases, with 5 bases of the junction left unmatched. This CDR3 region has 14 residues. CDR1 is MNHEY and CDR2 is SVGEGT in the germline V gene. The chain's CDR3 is CASRTSGGEGEQFF. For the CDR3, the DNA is TGTGCCAGCAGGACTAGCGGGGGGGAAGGGGAGCAGTTCTTC.

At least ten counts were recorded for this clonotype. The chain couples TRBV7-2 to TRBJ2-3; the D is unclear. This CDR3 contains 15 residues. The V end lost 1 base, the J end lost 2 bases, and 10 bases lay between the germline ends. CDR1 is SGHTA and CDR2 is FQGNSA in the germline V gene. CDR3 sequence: CASSLVSQPTDTQYF. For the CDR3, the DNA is TGTGCCAGCAGCTTAGTTTCCCAGCCCACAGATACGCAGTATTTT.

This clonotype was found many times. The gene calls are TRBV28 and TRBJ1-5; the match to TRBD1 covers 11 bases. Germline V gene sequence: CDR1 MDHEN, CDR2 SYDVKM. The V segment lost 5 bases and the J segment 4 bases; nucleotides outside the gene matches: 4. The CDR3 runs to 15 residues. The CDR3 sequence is CASSDGQGANQPQHF. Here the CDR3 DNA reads TGTGCCAGCAGTGATGGACAGGGGGCTAATCAGCCCCAGCATTTT.